Following are 8 T cell receptor beta chains from one sample sequenced in a study of OX40 agonist ivuxolimab in advanced cancers. The library came from the immunoSEQ multiplex PCR assay. Not all clones reach the TCRdb copy of this immuneACCESS table, which keeps in-frame sequences only. Checked studies attribute under half of the gap to unresolved V genes and leave the rest unexplained. For this sample there are about 75,000 clones; roughly nine tenths appear just once. Around 0.39% of the sample is held by the ten biggest clonotypes. The input for sequencing was CD4+ or CD8+ T cells sorted from blood, taken in a trial of the OX40 agonist ivuxolimab. These receptors all stem from an adult with an advanced solid tumor such as melanoma, head and neck, liver or kidney cancer.

This clone appeared a single time. V and J are TRBV30 and TRBJ1-6; D is uncertain. Between the trimmed V and J ends, which lost 1 base and 9 bases, there was a span of 10 bases. Germline CDR1 is GTSNPN and CDR2 is SVGIG (reference sequence). The CDR3 covers 13 residues. The CDR3 nucleotides are TGTGCCTGGAGTGAACAGACGACTTCACCCCTCCACTTT. Translated, it gives CAWSEQTTSPLHF.

The genes are TRBV28 and TRBJ2-7; 9 positions agree with TRBD1. The CDR3 is 15 amino acids. V shed 6 bases, J shed 1 base, and the junction held 7 bases outside the gene matches. Germline V gene data show CDR1 as MDHEN and CDR2 as SYDVKM. The CDR3 nucleotides read TGTGCCAGCAGCGGGGGTGGGACAGGGTCCTACGAGCAGTACTTC. Residues: CASSGGGTGSYEQYF.

This chain links TRBV18 with TRBJ2-1; no clear D gene. CDR1 and CDR2 from the germline V gene are KGHSH and LQKENI. V lost 2 bases and J lost 4, with 6 bases in between. The CDR3 has 13 residues. CDR3 sequence (DNA): TGTGCCAGCTCACCATTGGGATACAATGAGCAGTTCTTC. As protein: CASSPLGYNEQFF.

The CDR3 protein is CATSRRLTDGDEQFF. DNA for the CDR3: TGTGCCACCAGCCGTCGACTAACCGACGGCGATGAGCAGTTCTTC. The gene calls are TRBV15 and TRBJ2-1; possibly TRBD2 for D (5 bases). Germline V gene data show CDR1 as LNHNV and CDR2 as YYDKDF (reference sequence). CDR3 length: 15 residues. V shed 5 bases and J shed 8 bases, with 19 bases lying between them.

A few counts support this clone. The chain has TRBV5-1 and TRBJ2-3, with D possibly being TRBD1 (5 bases). Trimming stripped 3 bases from V and 1 base from J, with 15 bases between. The CDR3 extends over 16 amino acids. Germline CDR1 reads SGHRS; CDR2 reads YFSETQ. CDR3 region: CASSSMGQSGTDTQYF. DNA of the CDR3: TGCGCCAGCAGCTCCATGGGGCAATCAGGCACAGATACGCAGTATTTT.

Comments on this clone: Other DNA sequences in the sample encode the same CDR3. The chain joins TRBV28 to TRBJ1-1; 8 nucleotides agree with TRBD1. The CDR3 is 13 amino acids. CDR1 is MDHEN and CDR2 is SYDVKM in the germline V gene. The V and J ends lost 2 bases and 5 bases, in that order; junction bases with no gene match: 1. The CDR3 loop is CASSLTGGTEAFF. As DNA, the CDR3 is TGTGCCAGCAGTTTAACAGGGGGTACTGAAGCTTTCTTT.

The rearrangement links TRBV20-1 to TRBJ2-1; D gene uncertain. Germline lookup yields CDR1 DFQATT and CDR2 SNEGSKA (reference sequence). The V end lost 6 bases, the J end lost 11 bases, and 11 bases lay between the germline ends. The CDR3 sequence is 10 residues long. This CDR3 reads CSASVLQQFF. CDR3 nucleotide sequence: TGCAGTGCATCGGTTCTTCAGCAGTTCTTC.

This clone was recorded once. In nucleotides, the CDR3 is TGCGCCAGCAGCTTGGGGGCAGGCGAGTACAATGAGCAGTTCTTC. It codes for CASSLGAGEYNEQFF. The chain employs TRBV5-1 and TRBJ2-1; no firm D call. The length of the CDR3 is 15 residues. With 0 bases removed from V and 4 bases from J, the gap between germline ends came to 11 bases. Germline V CDR1 and CDR2: SGHRS, YFSETQ.